A single sample gave rise to the 20 T cell receptor beta chains below, sequenced in a study of shared clonotypes between healthy human individuals. The data were produced by immunoSEQ multiplex PCR, yet TCRdb's version contains in-frame clones alone and is incomplete. The sample holds more than 550,000 clones; around 90% are singletons and the top ten take 24%. Only CD45RO-negative cells positively selected for CCR7 counted as naive CD8 cells, so terminally differentiated effector memory CD45RA+ cells were excluded. Sequencing was carried out using naive CD8+ T cells sorted from blood. Source of these receptors: a man younger than 45 in good health.

CDR3 region: CSVTPGTGEPYYGYTF. The CDR3 nucleotides read TGCAGCGTGACACCCGGGACAGGGGAGCCCTACTATGGCTACACCTTC. J is TRBJ1-2 and V is TRBV29-1, with 10 bases identical to TRBD1. This CDR3 is built from 16 residues. V lost 6 bases and J lost 3; bases outside the gene matches: 13. Germline-derived CDR1 and CDR2 are SQVTM and ANQGSEA.

The V call is TRBV19, the J call TRBJ1-2; no clear D gene. Germline V CDR1 and CDR2: LNHDA, SQIVND (reference sequence). CDR3 length equals 15 residues. The ends were cut back, 2 bases at V and 2 bases at J, with 12 bases in the middle. The CDR3 DNA reads as TGTGCCAGTAGTATACGACCCGAGGGCAACTATGGCTACACCTTC. The encoded protein is CASSIRPEGNYGYTF.

The rearrangement joins TRBV9 to TRBJ2-1; a weak D match, TRBD2 (5 bases). V was shortened by 3 bases and J by 4 bases, with 8 bases between the two germline ends. CDR1 is SGDLS and CDR2 is YYNGEE in the germline V gene. This CDR3 has 13 residues. This CDR3 is CASSAGSYNEQFF. CDR3 DNA: TGTGCCAGCAGCGCGGGGAGTTACAATGAGCAGTTCTTC.

The V gene is TRBV30, the J gene TRBJ2-4; TRBD2 aligns across 14 bases. CDR1 is GTSNPN, CDR2 SVGIG, per germline (reference sequence). This CDR3 has 18 amino acids. The junction had 14 bases not matched to a gene; V was cut back by 5 bases and J by 5 bases. The CDR3 protein is CAWERKGLAGESQNIQYF. The CDR3 DNA reads TGTGCCTGGGAGAGAAAGGGACTAGCGGGAGAGTCCCAAAACATTCAGTACTTC.

The DNA of the CDR3 is TGCGCCAGCAGCCAAGCGGGTCGCGATGGATCCTACGAGCAGTACTTC. Its protein product is CASSQAGRDGSYEQYF. The V and J genes are TRBV4-1 and TRBJ2-7; D gene ambiguous. Deletions cut 1 base from V and 1 base from J, with 14 bases between. There are 16 residues in the CDR3. From germline, CDR1 is MGHRA and CDR2 YSYEKL.

The chain links TRBV6-6 to TRBJ1-1; no clear D gene. CDR1 is MNHNY, CDR2 SVGAGI, per germline (reference sequence). The V gene lost 5 bases and the J gene lost 4 bases, with 14 bases spanning the gap. The CDR3 length is 14 residues. The CDR3 protein is CASSVVRLGTEAFF. In DNA, the CDR3 is TGTGCCAGCAGTGTGGTAAGACTGGGCACTGAAGCTTTCTTT.

The chain links TRBV28 to TRBJ2-7, with D possibly TRBD1 on 5 matching bases. CDR3 length: 14 residues. Trimming shortened V by 3 bases and J by 2 bases, and 11 bases separated the two germline ends. Germline-derived CDR1 and CDR2 are MDHEN and SYDVKM. CDR3 in DNA: TGTGCCAGCAGTTTGGGGCCTGGCCCCTACGAGCAGTACTTC. It encodes CASSLGPGPYEQYF. The whole variable domain, remainder taken from reference TRBV28 and TRBJ2-7, is DVKVTQSSRYLVKRTGEKVFLECVQDMDHENMFWYRQDPGLGLRLIYFSYDVKMKEKGDIPEGYSVSREKKERFSLILESASTNQTSMYLCASSLGPGPYEQYFGPGTRLTVT.

The chain is built from TRBV25-1 and TRBJ2-5; D not resolved. V gave up 1 base and J gave up 4 bases, with 10 bases separating them. Germline V lookup: CDR1 MGHDK, CDR2 SYGVNS. The CDR3 length is 14 residues. The CDR3 spells CASSEFRVRETQYF. DNA of the CDR3: TGTGCCAGCAGTGAATTCCGGGTTCGAGAGACCCAGTACTTC.

The V call is TRBV4-1, the J call TRBJ2-3; 13 nucleotides match TRBD2. The V and J ends lost 1 base and 6 bases, in that order; junction bases with no gene match: 7. The CDR3 spans 17 residues. Germline V gives CDR1 MGHRA, CDR2 YSYEKL. The CDR3 reads CASSQGLAGGGKDTQYF. CDR3 sequence (DNA): TGCGCCAGCAGCCAAGGACTAGCGGGAGGAGGCAAGGATACGCAGTATTTT.

V gene TRBV7-3 combines with J gene TRBJ2-1; D could derive from TRBD1 or TRBD2 (5 bases each). This CDR3 spans 16 amino acids. The germline V gene has CDR1 SGHTA and CDR2 FQGTGA. V was trimmed by 4 bases and J by 7 bases, leaving 20 bases between them. CDR3 DNA: TGTGCCAGCAGCTCTCTTGCCAGGGAGCTTAGAAATGAGCAGTTCTTC. Its protein is CASSSLARELRNEQFF. The complete variable domain, with remaining parts taken from reference TRBV7-3 and TRBJ2-1, reads GAGVSQTPSNKVTEKGKYVELRCDPISGHTALYWYRQSLGQGPEFLIYFQGTGAADDSGLPNDRFFAVRPEGSVSTLKIQRTERGDSAVYLCASSSLARELRNEQFFGPGTRLTVL.

Here the CDR3 reads CASSSRDRWAYEQYF. As DNA, the CDR3 is TGTGCCAGCAGCTCCAGGGACAGGTGGGCCTACGAGCAGTACTTC. This chain uses TRBV11-1 with TRBJ2-7; 8 positions agree with TRBD1. After removal of 4 bases from V and 2 bases from J, the junction contained 7 bases not matched to a gene. CDR1 SGHAT and CDR2 FQDESV come from the germline V gene (reference sequence). The CDR3 is 15 amino acids.

The gene calls are TRBV23-1 and TRBJ2-3; D not certain. TRBV23-1 is placed among ORFs of uncertain function. The V and J ends lost 0 bases and 2 bases respectively, with 12 bases between them. CDR3 length: 16 amino acids. CDR3 coding DNA: TGCGCCAGCAGTCAATCAAGCGACGGTACCACAGATACGCAGTATTTT. It encodes CASSQSSDGTTDTQYF.

The V and J genes are TRBV5-1 and TRBJ2-7; D perhaps matches TRBD1 (6 bases). Trimming left V 6 bases short and J 4 bases short, with 11 bases between. There are 12 residues in the CDR3. Looked up from germline, CDR1 is SGHRS and CDR2 is YFSETQ. DNA for the CDR3: TGCGCCAGCATGGACGGACAGTACGAGCAGTACTTC. Protein product: CASMDGQYEQYF.

Only a few counts were recorded for this clone. This CDR3 is CASRAGVGDEQYF. CDR3 sequence (DNA): TGTGCCAGCAGGGCAGGGGTTGGGGACGAGCAGTACTTC. The chain is built from TRBV7-9 and TRBJ2-7, with D perhaps TRBD1 (6 bases). The CDR3 loop spans 13 amino acids. The V and J ends lost 6 bases and 5 bases respectively, with 14 bases between them. The germline CDR1 and CDR2 sequences are SEHNR and FQNEAQ (reference sequence).

V is TRBV9 and J is TRBJ2-3; D could derive from TRBD1 or TRBD2 (6 bases each). The CDR3 has 14 residues. Trimming removed 4 bases at V and 4 bases at J, with 13 bases between. The V gene's germline CDR1 is SGDLS and CDR2 YYNGEE. CDR3 residues: CASSLGGGPDTQYF. The CDR3 region has the DNA TGTGCCAGCAGCTTGGGGGGCGGGCCAGATACGCAGTATTTT.

The gene calls are TRBV6-6 and TRBJ2-5; weak D call: TRBD2 (7 bases). The germline V gene encodes CDR1 MNHNY and CDR2 SVGAGI (reference sequence). The germline V and J ends were trimmed by 2 bases and 9 bases, with 10 bases remaining between them. The CDR3 totals 12 residues. The CDR3 reads CASSYEGGAQYF. CDR3 bases: TGTGCCAGCAGTTACGAGGGGGGGGCCCAGTACTTC.

This chain connects TRBV6-1 to TRBJ2-7; TRBD1 agrees at 8 bases. CDR3 length: 14 amino acids. CDR1 is MNHNS and CDR2 is SASEGT in the germline V gene. Unmatched junction bases numbered 5, after V lost 7 bases and J lost 0 bases. For the CDR3, the DNA is TGTGCCAGCACCAGGACAGGGAGCTCCTACGAGCAGTACTTC. Its protein is CASTRTGSSYEQYF.

The chain combines TRBV10-1 with TRBJ2-2, with unresolved D. Germline loops: CDR1 WNHNN, CDR2 SYGVQD (reference sequence). The CDR3 spans 15 residues. Trimming removed 3 bases from V and 1 base from J, with 9 bases in between. In nucleotides, the CDR3 is TGCGCCAGCAGTGATCGCAGTCTGAACACCGGGGAGCTGTTTTTT. Encoded protein: CASSDRSLNTGELFF.

Details on this clone: A read error may account for a junction end that differs from germline. At the DNA level, this CDR3 is encoded by other sequences in the same sample as well. The genes are TRBV10-3 and TRBJ2-3; D unresolved. Germline V CDR1 and CDR2: ENHRY, SYGVKD. This CDR3 comprises 14 residues. Here the CDR3 reads CAISGSTSTDTQYF. The CDR3, as DNA: TGCGCCATCAGTGGGTCCACCAGCACAGATACGCAGTATTTT.

This clone was observed a single time. V usage is TRBV28 and J usage is TRBJ2-5; 10 bases fit TRBD2. The CDR3 runs to 14 residues. With 7 bases clipped from V and 5 bases from J, the junction kept 7 bases outside the gene matches. The germline CDR1 and CDR2 sequences are MDHEN and SYDVKM. The CDR3, as DNA: TGTGCCAGCATGGCTAGCGGGAGTAGGGAGACCCAGTACTTC. It specifies CASMASGSRETQYF.